These 3 T cell receptor beta chains came from one sample sequenced in a study of PD-1 blockade in classical Hodgkin lymphoma. Brentuximab vedotin exposure varied among the patients, all of whom had relapsed after autologous stem cell transplantation. Profiled with immunoSEQ multiplex PCR; TCRdb holds only in-frame clones, not every one. Among 43,000 or so clones listed, roughly 90% were seen once. The input for sequencing was peripheral blood mononuclear cells (PBMCs), taken at baseline. The receptors were sampled from a human donor with classical Hodgkin lymphoma.

The chain links TRBV7-9 to TRBJ1-6; 8 nucleotides align to TRBD1. Germline values: CDR1 SEHNR, CDR2 FQNEAQ (reference sequence). V shed 0 bases and J 10 bases; nucleotides not matched to a gene: 5. The CDR3 loop spans 15 amino acids. This chain's CDR3 is CASSLALQGGSPLHF. In DNA, the CDR3 is TGTGCCAGCAGCTTAGCCCTACAGGGGGGGTCACCCCTCCACTTT.

V is TRBV6-1 and J is TRBJ1-5; D unclear. The CDR3 loop spans 13 amino acids. V gave up 6 bases and J gave up 4 bases, with 10 bases separating them. Germline V gives CDR1 MNHNS, CDR2 SASEGT. Written as DNA, the CDR3 is TGTGCCAGCAGGAGGGTTGGGAATCAGCCCCAGCATTTT. Translating gives CASRRVGNQPQHF.

V and J are TRBV28 and TRBJ1-1; TRBD1 aligns across 8 bases. V lost 2 bases to trimming and J lost 5 bases; unmatched junction nucleotides: 7. CDR1 and CDR2 from the germline V gene are MDHEN and SYDVKM. The CDR3 has 15 residues. Written as DNA, the CDR3 is TGTGCCAGCAGTTTAAGTGGCAGGGGGCTGACTGAAGCTTTCTTT. As protein: CASSLSGRGLTEAFF.